These T cell receptor beta chains were read from a single sample in a study of blood T cell repertoires in COVID-19. Produced via immunoSEQ multiplex PCR; TCRdb's table is partial and in-frame only. The data contain some 75,000 clones, about four fifths of them seen just once; the ten biggest clones take up 15% to 20%. The sequenced material came from peripheral blood. The origin of the receptors is a woman older than 75 with active or convalescent COVID-19. Both conserved end residues are part of each CDR3. The D gene is left open where the match is weak. A clone size is listed for some rows: how often the clone was seen (once, few, many), or a class if it is expanded.

d_gene: TRBD1; j_gene: TRBJ1-5; abundance: .; v_gene: TRBV28; CDR3aa: CASSNQETGVSNQPQHF; CDR3nt: TGTGCCAGCAGCAACCAAGAGACAGGGGTTAGCAATCAGCCCCAGCATTTT
d_gene: TRBD1; j_gene: TRBJ2-1; abundance: .; v_gene: TRBV7-9; CDR3aa: CAGRTGSYNEQFF; CDR3nt: TGTGCCGGCCGGACAGGGTCCTACAATGAGCAGTTCTTC
d_gene: .; j_gene: TRBJ1-2; abundance: .; v_gene: TRBV6-5; CDR3aa: CASTRAFNYGYTF; CDR3nt: TGTGCCAGCACCAGGGCTTTTAACTATGGCTACACCTTC
d_gene: .; j_gene: TRBJ2-1; abundance: medium-sized; v_gene: TRBV12-5; CDR3aa: CATSPAGRYNEQFF; CDR3nt: TGTGCTACCTCACCTGCGGGCCGCTACAATGAGCAGTTCTTC
d_gene: .; j_gene: TRBJ1-5; abundance: .; v_gene: TRBV2; CDR3aa: CASTKAGGSNQPQHF; CDR3nt: TGTGCCAGCACCAAGGCGGGGGGTAGCAATCAGCCCCAGCATTTT
d_gene: .; j_gene: TRBJ1-2; abundance: .; v_gene: TRBV18; CDR3aa: CASSSADRNYGYTF; CDR3nt: TGTGCCAGCTCCTCGGCCGACAGAAACTATGGCTACACCTTC
d_gene: TRBD2; j_gene: TRBJ2-3; abundance: .; v_gene: TRBV4-1; CDR3aa: CASSQGGGGAGTQYF; CDR3nt: TGCGCCAGCAGCCAAGGCGGCGGGGGGGCTGGTACGCAGTATTTT
d_gene: .; j_gene: TRBJ1-2; abundance: .; v_gene: TRBV28; CDR3aa: CASSQRFYGYTF; CDR3nt: TGTGCCAGCAGCCAGAGGTTCTATGGCTACACCTTC
d_gene: .; j_gene: TRBJ2-5; abundance: .; v_gene: TRBV5-1; CDR3aa: CASSSGSAQETQYF; CDR3nt: TGCGCCAGCAGCTCCGGCAGCGCTCAAGAGACCCAGTACTTC
d_gene: TRBD1; j_gene: TRBJ1-1; abundance: .; v_gene: TRBV19; CDR3aa: CASSIQGTGNTEAFF; CDR3nt: TGTGCCAGTAGTATACAGGGGACAGGGAACACTGAAGCTTTCTTT
d_gene: .; j_gene: TRBJ1-6; abundance: once; v_gene: TRBV7-2; CDR3aa: CASSLQGFDSPLHF; CDR3nt: TGTGCCAGCAGCTTACAGGGTTTTGATTCACCCCTCCACTTT
d_gene: TRBD1; j_gene: TRBJ1-2; abundance: .; v_gene: TRBV16; CDR3aa: CASSPMRQGRYGYTF; CDR3nt: TGTGCCAGCAGTCCAATGCGACAGGGCCGCTATGGCTACACCTTC
d_gene: TRBD1; j_gene: TRBJ2-1; abundance: .; v_gene: TRBV19; CDR3aa: CASMPRQGRRNEQFF; CDR3nt: TGTGCCAGTATGCCCCGACAGGGACGTAGGAATGAGCAGTTCTTC
d_gene: .; j_gene: TRBJ1-2; abundance: .; v_gene: TRBV12-3/TRBV12-4; CDR3aa: CATGRANYGYTF; CDR3nt: TGTGCAACAGGGCGAGCTAACTATGGCTACACCTTC
d_gene: TRBD1; j_gene: TRBJ1-1; abundance: .; v_gene: TRBV7-3; CDR3aa: CASSFGQANTEAFF; CDR3nt: TGTGCCAGCAGCTTCGGACAGGCGAACACTGAAGCTTTCTTT
d_gene: TRBD1; j_gene: TRBJ2-5; abundance: few; v_gene: TRBV5-8; CDR3aa: CASSPGQGQETQYF; CDR3nt: TGTGCCAGCAGCCCCGGACAGGGGCAAGAGACCCAGTACTTC
d_gene: TRBD2; j_gene: TRBJ2-3; abundance: .; v_gene: TRBV7-2; CDR3aa: CASSEGLAGGTDTQYF; CDR3nt: TGTGCCAGCAGCGAGGGACTAGCGGGGGGCACAGATACGCAGTATTTT
d_gene: .; j_gene: TRBJ2-3; abundance: .; v_gene: TRBV27; CDR3aa: CASSLEAVSTDTQYF; CDR3nt: TGTGCCAGCAGTTTAGAAGCGGTAAGCACAGATACGCAGTATTTT
d_gene: TRBD1; j_gene: TRBJ1-6; abundance: .; v_gene: TRBV27; CDR3aa: CASSFRGQGRSPLHF; CDR3nt: TGTGCCAGCAGTTTTAGGGGACAGGGCAGGTCACCCCTCCACTTT
d_gene: .; j_gene: TRBJ2-5; abundance: .; v_gene: TRBV30; CDR3aa: CAWSVEGWETQYF; CDR3nt: TGTGCCTGGAGTGTGGAGGGTTGGGAGACCCAGTACTTC
d_gene: .; j_gene: TRBJ2-3; abundance: .; v_gene: TRBV12-3/TRBV12-4; CDR3aa: CASSRGTDTQYF; CDR3nt: TGTGCCAGCTCTAGGGGGACAGATACGCAGTATTTT
d_gene: .; j_gene: TRBJ1-5; abundance: .; v_gene: TRBV28; CDR3aa: CASSWSGTLNQPQHF; CDR3nt: TGTGCCAGCAGTTGGAGTGGCACCCTCAATCAGCCCCAGCATTTT
d_gene: TRBD2; j_gene: TRBJ2-3; abundance: .; v_gene: TRBV29-1; CDR3aa: CSVGPTSGYTDTQYF; CDR3nt: TGCAGCGTTGGGCCGACTAGCGGTTACACAGATACGCAGTATTTT
d_gene: .; j_gene: TRBJ1-1; abundance: .; v_gene: TRBV5-4; CDR3aa: CASSILPGSAAFF; CDR3nt: TGTGCCAGCAGCATCCTACCGGGGTCGGCAGCTTTCTTT
d_gene: TRBD2; j_gene: TRBJ2-1; abundance: .; v_gene: TRBV19; CDR3aa: CASQLAGLHNNEQFF; CDR3nt: TGTGCCAGTCAACTAGCGGGGTTACATAACAATGAGCAGTTCTTC
d_gene: .; j_gene: TRBJ1-6; abundance: few; v_gene: TRBV18; CDR3aa: CASSPRRENSPLHF; CDR3nt: TGTGCCAGCTCACCAAGACGGGAAAATTCACCCCTCCACTTT
d_gene: TRBD1; j_gene: TRBJ2-2; abundance: once; v_gene: TRBV7-9; CDR3aa: CASSPSPGQVGELFF; CDR3nt: TGTGCCAGCAGCCCCTCCCCCGGACAGGTTGGGGAGCTGTTTTTT